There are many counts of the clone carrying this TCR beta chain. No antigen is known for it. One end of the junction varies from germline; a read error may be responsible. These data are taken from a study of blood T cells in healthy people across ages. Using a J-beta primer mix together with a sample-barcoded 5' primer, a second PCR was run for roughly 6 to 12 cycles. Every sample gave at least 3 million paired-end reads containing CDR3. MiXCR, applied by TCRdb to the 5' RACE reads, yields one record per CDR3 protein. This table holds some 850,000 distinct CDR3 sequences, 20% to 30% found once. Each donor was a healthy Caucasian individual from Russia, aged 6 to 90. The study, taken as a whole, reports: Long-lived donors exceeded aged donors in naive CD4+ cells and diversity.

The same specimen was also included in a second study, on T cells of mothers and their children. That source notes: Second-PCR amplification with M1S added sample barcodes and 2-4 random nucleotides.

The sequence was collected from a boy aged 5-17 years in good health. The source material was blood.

CDR3 residues: CASSLGRVQETQYF. The DNA for the CDR3 is TGTGCCAGCAGCTTAGGGCGAGTCCAAGAGACCCAGTACTTC. The gene calls are TRBV12-3 or TRBV12-4 and TRBJ2-5; D remains unclear. This CDR3 comprises 14 residues.